The 20 T cell receptor beta chains reported below all come from one sample, sequenced in a study of shared clonotypes between healthy human individuals. Measured with immunoSEQ multiplex PCR; TCRdb has only the in-frame clones, and not every one. The sample holds about 1 million clones; about 80% are singletons and the top ten take roughly 1.4%. Sequencing was done on a sample of memory CD4+ T cells sorted from blood. The subset is: CD45RA-negative fraction. These receptors came from a man aged 18 to 30 in good health.

This sequence joins TRBV5-1 and TRBJ1-1; a possible D gene is TRBD1 (6 bases). With 3 bases removed from V and 0 bases from J, the gap between germline ends came to 12 bases. The CDR3 length is 15 residues. From germline, CDR1 is SGHRS and CDR2 YFSETQ. CDR3 sequence reads: CASSSGQTLNTEAFF. In DNA form, the CDR3 reads TGCGCCAGCAGCTCAGGACAGACACTGAACACTGAAGCTTTCTTT.

V is TRBV28 and J is TRBJ1-4; 7 nucleotides match TRBD1. J gave up 8 bases and V 1 base, and 7 bases lay outside the gene matches. Germline assignment: CDR1 MDHEN and CDR2 SYDVKM. The CDR3 covers 15 residues. CDR3 sequence: CASSLLAQGTEKLFF. CDR3 coding DNA: TGTGCCAGCAGTTTATTGGCACAGGGGACGGAAAAACTGTTTTTT.

The rearrangement uses TRBV6-5 and TRBJ2-7; 7 bases align to TRBD1. The CDR3 totals 13 residues. J was trimmed by 0 bases and V by 11 bases; bases with no gene match: 7. Germline V lookup: CDR1 MNHEY, CDR2 SVGAGI. The CDR3 loop is CAALDRSSYEQYF. The CDR3 DNA reads as TGTGCCGCTTTGGACAGGAGCTCCTACGAGCAGTACTTC.

In this sample, this clone turned up many times. J is TRBJ1-1 and V is TRBV9, with D possibly being TRBD1 (5 bases). This CDR3 has 12 residues. The V and J ends lost 5 bases and 5 bases respectively, with 10 bases between them. The germline gives CDR1 SGDLS, CDR2 YYNGEE. In DNA, the CDR3 is TGTGCCAGCAGAGGGAGGGGTACTGAAGCTTTCTTT. Protein sequence: CASRGRGTEAFF.

The chain couples TRBV18 to TRBJ1-2, with unresolved D. The V gene's germline CDR1 is KGHSH and CDR2 LQKENI. The CDR3 runs to 11 residues. V lost 2 bases, J lost 6 bases, and 4 bases lay in between. In nucleotides, the CDR3 is TGTGCCAGCTCACCATGGGATGGCTACACCTTC. This codes for CASSPWDGYTF.

The chain links TRBV19 to TRBJ2-1; maybe TRBD1 (5 bases). Trimming removed 1 base from V and 0 bases from J, with 10 bases in between. The CDR3 covers 16 residues. CDR1 is LNHDA, CDR2 SQIVND, per germline (reference sequence). This CDR3 reads CASSIGYRSSYNEQFF. In DNA form, the CDR3 reads TGTGCCAGTAGTATAGGGTACAGGTCCTCCTACAATGAGCAGTTCTTC.

The J gene is TRBJ2-7, the V gene TRBV5-6, with 12 nucleotides matching TRBD1. Losses at the gene ends were 4 bases for V and 2 bases for J; bases not matched to a gene: 13. The V gene's germline CDR1 is SGHDT and CDR2 YYEEEE. The CDR3 is 18 residues long. CDR3 sequence reads: CASSKHRDRGRKPYEQYF. The CDR3 region has the DNA TGTGCCAGCAGCAAACACCGGGACAGGGGGCGCAAACCCTACGAGCAGTACTTC.

The rearrangement uses TRBV10-3 and TRBJ1-1; D is uncertain. The CDR3 is made up of 11 amino acids. V was shortened by 6 bases and J by 7 bases, with 9 bases between the two germline ends. Germline V gives CDR1 ENHRY, CDR2 SYGVKD. The DNA for the CDR3 is TGTGCCATCAGCATGGACGGTGAAGCTTTCTTT. Translation gives CAISMDGEAFF.

The chain combines TRBV9 with TRBJ1-2; D not certain. The ends were cut back, 0 bases at V and 6 bases at J, with 15 bases in the middle. The CDR3 sequence is 15 residues long. CDR1 and CDR2 (germline): SGDLS, YYNGEE. CDR3 DNA sequence: TGTGCCAGCAGCGTAGAGGGAAGGAACAACAATGGCTACACCTTC. It codes for CASSVEGRNNNGYTF.

Written as DNA, the CDR3 is TGTGCCGTGGTGGTCAGGGACGAGCAGTACTTC. Amino acids: CAVVVRDEQYF. The rearrangement links TRBV10-3 to TRBJ2-5; the D gene is possibly TRBD1 (5 bases). The better agreement between TRBJ2-7 and the DNA end casts doubt on the J call. Per germline, CDR1 ENHRY and CDR2 SYGVKD. The CDR3 covers 11 residues.

This clone was counted a single time. J is TRBJ1-2 and V is TRBV14; D not resolved. The CDR3 extends over 14 amino acids. Germline-derived CDR1 and CDR2 are SGHDN and FVKESK. The germline V and J ends were trimmed by 0 bases and 8 bases, with 13 bases remaining between them. CDR3 coding DNA: TGTGCCAGCAGCCAAGATTCGGGGTTTGGGGGCTACACCTTC. It translates to CASSQDSGFGGYTF. Together with reference TRBV14 and TRBJ1-2, the CDR3 gives the full variable domain: EAGVTQFPSHSVIEKGQTVTLRCDPISGHDNLYWYRRVMGKEIKFLLHFVKESKQDESGMPNNRFLAERTGGTYSTLKVQPAELEDSGVYFCASSQDSGFGGYTFGSGTRLTVV.

The chain recombines TRBV5-4 with TRBJ2-7; D remains ambiguous. V gave up 0 bases and J gave up 5 bases, with 18 bases separating them. The CDR3 consists of 16 residues. CDR1 is SGHNT and CDR2 is YYREEE in the germline V gene (reference sequence). CDR3 coding DNA: TGTGCCAGCAGCTTGGGGGGTATTTGGGGTACCGACGAGCAGTACTTC. It yields the protein CASSLGGIWGTDEQYF.

Worth noting for this clone: Other DNA sequences from this sample encode an identical CDR3 as well. V usage is TRBV9 and J usage is TRBJ2-5; the D is unclear. This CDR3 has 14 amino acids. Trimming took off 0 bases at V and 2 bases at J, with 8 bases between the two ends. CDR1 is SGDLS and CDR2 is YYNGEE in the germline V gene. Written as DNA, the CDR3 is TGTGCCAGCAGCGTAGCGGGCCTACAAGAGACCCAGTACTTC. This encodes CASSVAGLQETQYF.

CDR3 residues: CASSYRDRNQPQHF. The CDR3 region has the DNA TGTGCCAGCAGCTATCGGGACCGGAATCAGCCCCAGCATTTT. The genes are TRBV5-8 and TRBJ1-5, with D perhaps TRBD1 (5 bases). This CDR3 spans 14 amino acids. Germline CDR1 and CDR2: SGHTS and YDEGEE. The V gene lost 3 bases and the J gene lost 4 bases, with 11 bases spanning the gap.

The table lists this clone with a count of one. V and J are TRBV6-5 and TRBJ2-1, with D perhaps TRBD2 (5 bases). The CDR3 length is 12 residues. Trimming stripped 6 bases from V and 4 bases from J, with 7 bases between. CDR1 and CDR2 (germline): MNHEY, SVGAGI. This CDR3 is CASRTTYNEQFF. The CDR3 DNA reads as TGTGCCAGCAGGACTACATACAATGAGCAGTTCTTC.

The rearrangement links TRBV6-1 to TRBJ2-1; D may correspond to TRBD1 or TRBD2 (5 bases each). The V gene lost 4 bases and the J gene lost 0 bases, with 10 bases spanning the gap. Germline CDR1 and CDR2: MNHNS and SASEGT. This CDR3 spans 15 amino acids. DNA for the CDR3: TGTGCCAGCAGTGTCCGGGACGGCTCCTACAATGAGCAGTTCTTC. It yields the protein CASSVRDGSYNEQFF.

V and J are TRBV5-1 and TRBJ2-7, with 7 bases that match TRBD2. With 0 bases clipped from V and 4 bases from J, the junction kept 7 bases outside the gene matches. Germline V lookup: CDR1 SGHRS, CDR2 YFSETQ. CDR3 length: 15 amino acids. This CDR3 reads CASSLESSGEYEQYF. The CDR3 region has the DNA TGCGCCAGCAGCTTGGAGTCTAGCGGAGAGTACGAGCAGTACTTC.

The V and J genes are TRBV2 and TRBJ2-2; 7 positions agree with TRBD1. Looked up from germline, CDR1 is SNHLY and CDR2 is FYNNEI. CDR3 size: 14 residues. V was pared by 6 bases and J by 4 bases, with 5 bases of the junction left unmatched. CDR3 region: CASREQGSTGELFF. The CDR3 region has the DNA TGTGCCAGCAGGGAACAGGGGTCCACCGGGGAGCTGTTTTTT.

This clone occurred many times. The chain links TRBV30 to TRBJ2-1; TRBD1 aligns across 11 bases. CDR1 is GTSNPN and CDR2 is SVGIG in the germline V gene (reference sequence). This CDR3 comprises 15 residues. The ends lost 1 base at V and 9 bases at J; junction bases unmatched: 8. CDR3 DNA: TGTGCCTGGAGTGGGGACAGGGGGTTAAAGGGTGAGCAGTTCTTC. It specifies CAWSGDRGLKGEQFF.

The chain links TRBV12-2 to TRBJ1-6; TRBD1 is taken as the D call from the table, unchecked against the DNA. TRBV12-2 corresponds to a pseudogene. This CDR3 is built from 16 residues. CDR3 residues: CASRLKSQLYNSPLHF. The CDR3 DNA reads TGTGCAAGTCGCTTAAAGTCACAGCTCTATAATTCACCCCTCCACTTT.